This TCR beta chain was retrieved from a study of blood T cell repertoires in COVID-19. Some clones are missing from TCRdb's copy, which holds only in-frame ones; the method was immunoSEQ multiplex PCR. Of around 200,000 clones in the sample, 85% were seen once. Participants had their cohort set by participant-reported clinical history. Material: PBMCs or T cells enriched from blood (not recorded which). The sequence derives from a man aged 40-49 years who had recovered from COVID-19.

CDR3 DNA sequence: TGTGCCAGCAGTCCACAGGGGCGCTATGGCTACACCTTC. Its translation is CASSPQGRYGYTF. The chain employs TRBV27 and TRBJ1-2, with TRBD1 identical over 7 bases. The CDR3 is 13 amino acids. Germline V gene lookup returns CDR1 MNHEY and CDR2 SMNVEV (reference sequence). V was clipped by 5 bases and J by 4 bases; unmatched bases: 4.